Following are 5 T cell receptor beta chains from one sample sequenced in a study of CD8 T cells in Susac syndrome. RNA totalling about 0.45 to 1 ug underwent reverse transcription with random hexamers. TCRdb re-analysed the immunoSEQ multiplex PCR reads in MiXCR, keeping a single row per CDR3 protein. The sample lists 180,000 or so distinct CDR3 sequences, approximately 96% occurring once. Sequenced input: CD4+ T cells from PBMCs. The receptors stem from a human donor in good health.

This clonotype was picked up one time. V gene TRBV12-3 or TRBV12-4 combines with J gene TRBJ2-3, with D perhaps assigned TRBD1 or TRBD2 (5 bases each). Trimming pared 7 bases from V and 2 bases from J, leaving 13 bases between. The CDR3 consists of 14 residues. DNA for the CDR3: TGTGCCAGCACCCGAGGGGTCTCCACAGATACGCAGTATTTT. It specifies CASTRGVSTDTQYF.

The J gene is TRBJ1-5, the V gene TRBV2, with unresolved D. In germline, CDR1 is SNHLY, CDR2 FYNNEI. Trimming pared 6 bases from V and 1 base from J, leaving 10 bases between. This CDR3 is 14 amino acids long. The CDR3 is CASSATQSNQPQHF. The CDR3, as DNA: TGTGCCAGCAGCGCGACACAGAGCAATCAGCCCCAGCATTTT.

The CDR3 reads CASSYQGNEQFF. CDR3 nucleotide sequence: TGTGCCAGCAGTTACCAGGGCAATGAGCAGTTCTTC. The V call is TRBV6-5, the J call TRBJ2-1; maybe TRBD1 (5 bases). Per germline, CDR1 MNHEY and CDR2 SVGAGI. Trimming removed 2 bases at V and 6 bases at J, with 5 bases between. The CDR3 loop spans 12 amino acids.

The chain is built from TRBV7-9 and TRBJ2-3, with 10 bases aligning to TRBD2. Germline lookup yields CDR1 SEHNR and CDR2 FQNEAQ (reference sequence). V was pared by 4 bases and J by 6 bases, with 10 bases of the junction left unmatched. This CDR3 comprises 16 residues. Written as DNA, the CDR3 is TGTGCCAGCAGCTCTCGGGGGGGGACTAGCGTGGATACGCAGTATTTT. Translating gives CASSSRGGTSVDTQYF.

V and J are TRBV20-1 and TRBJ2-1, with D unresolved. With 0 bases removed from V and 4 bases from J, the gap between germline ends came to 10 bases. CDR3 length: 14 amino acids. The germline V gene has CDR1 DFQATT and CDR2 SNEGSKA (reference sequence). CDR3: CSARDAPVYNEQFF. As DNA, the CDR3 is TGCAGTGCTAGAGATGCCCCGGTATACAATGAGCAGTTCTTC.